The 26 T cell receptor beta chains below all came from one sample that was sequenced in a study of beta chain features in type 1 diabetes. As every portion of the isolated RNA was reverse transcribed, the sequencing read expressed TCRB transcripts. TCRdb's copy holds only in-frame clones and misses some; the assay was immunoSEQ multiplex PCR. The data contain about half a million clones, more than 9.5% of them singletons. Sequenced: naive CD4+ T cells from blood. The receptors originated from a woman younger than 35 in good health.

This clone was recorded a few times. The V call is TRBV27, the J call TRBJ1-1, with a weak D call TRBD1 (5 bases). Germline assignment: CDR1 MNHEY and CDR2 SMNVEV (reference sequence). The CDR3 spans 13 residues. The ends were cut back, 7 bases at V and 4 bases at J, with 13 bases in the middle. The CDR3 DNA sequence: TGTGCCAGCAACGGGAGGAGGGGCACTGAAGCTTTCTTT. This encodes CASNGRRGTEAFF.

This clone was seen more than once but under ten times. This sequence joins TRBV10-2 and TRBJ2-1; D remains unclear. In germline, CDR1 is WSHSY, CDR2 SAAADI. Trimming took off 3 bases at V and 2 bases at J, with 11 bases between the two ends. The CDR3 consists of 15 residues. CDR3 DNA: TGCGCCAGCAGTGATCGGAGTAGAACCTACAATGAGCAGTTCTTC. Its protein is CASSDRSRTYNEQFF.

The V call is TRBV6-6, the J call TRBJ2-3; unclear D gene. With 6 bases removed from V and 2 bases from J, the gap between germline ends came to 15 bases. Per the germline V gene, CDR1 is MNHNY and CDR2 is SVGAGI (reference sequence). The CDR3 consists of 15 residues. The CDR3 loop is CASRATLRNTDTQYF. In DNA, the CDR3 is TGTGCCAGCAGGGCGACTCTTCGAAACACAGATACGCAGTATTTT.

The chain has TRBV2 and TRBJ2-4; weak D call: TRBD1 (6 bases). CDR1 SNHLY and CDR2 FYNNEI come from the germline V gene. V lost 6 bases and J lost 2, with 26 bases in between. CDR3 length equals 19 residues. DNA of the CDR3: TGTGCCAGCAGCCGCAACCCAAACAGGGCGCCGGGGTCCAAAAACATTCAGTACTTC. It is translated as CASSRNPNRAPGSKNIQYF.

The CDR3: CASSGRALQPQHF. DNA for the CDR3: TGTGCCAGCAGTGGAAGGGCGCTACAGCCCCAGCATTTT. The chain has TRBV27 and TRBJ1-5; D gene unclear. V was trimmed by 5 bases and J by 7 bases, leaving 12 bases between them. From germline, CDR1 is MNHEY and CDR2 SMNVEV (reference sequence). The CDR3 covers 13 residues.

CDR3 loop: CANPPGFEQYV. The CDR3, as DNA: TGCGCCAACCCTCCAGGGTTCGAGCAGTACGTC. V usage is TRBV4-3 and J usage is TRBJ2-7, with D possibly matching TRBD1 (5 bases). V shed 10 bases and J shed 6 bases, with 13 bases lying between them. There are 11 residues in the CDR3. Germline V gene lookup returns CDR1 LGHNA and CDR2 YSLEER.

The chain combines TRBV25-1 with TRBJ2-1; perhaps TRBD1 as D (6 bases). The CDR3 contains 18 residues. Trimming stripped 4 bases from V and 0 bases from J, with 19 bases between. Per the germline V gene, CDR1 is MGHDK and CDR2 is SYGVNS. In DNA, the CDR3 is TGTGCCAGCAGTGGCCGAACACAGGGAAGGATCTCCTACAATGAGCAGTTCTTC. Translating it yields CASSGRTQGRISYNEQFF.

This clone appeared a few times. The V call is TRBV4-1, the J call TRBJ2-1; D is undetermined. The CDR3 has 14 residues. The germline CDR1 and CDR2 sequences are MGHRA and YSYEKL. Trimming removed 1 base from V and 5 bases from J, with 9 bases in between. CDR3 nucleotides: TGCGCCAGCAGCCAAGTTGCTTCAGACAATGAGCAGTTCTTC. Translating gives CASSQVASDNEQFF.

The V gene is TRBV5-4, the J gene TRBJ2-5, with 7 positions matching TRBD1. The CDR3 totals 11 residues. With V trimmed by 9 bases and J by 9 bases, 8 bases remained unmatched. Per germline, CDR1 SGHNT and CDR2 YYREEE (reference sequence). The CDR3 sequence: CATSTGWSQYF. In nucleotides, the CDR3 is TGTGCCACCTCGACAGGGTGGTCCCAGTACTTC.

This clone has just a few counts. The chain combines TRBV30 with TRBJ1-2; 7 positions agree with TRBD1. With V trimmed by 5 bases and J by 8 bases, 2 bases remained unmatched. This CDR3 has 10 amino acids. Germline lookup yields CDR1 GTSNPN and CDR2 SVGIG (reference sequence). The CDR3 region is CAWARGGYTF. The CDR3 bases are TGTGCCTGGGCCAGGGGGGGCTACACCTTC.

V and J are TRBV18 and TRBJ2-3; unclear D gene. The germline V gene encodes CDR1 KGHSH and CDR2 LQKENI. The V end lost 3 bases, the J end lost 1 base, and 11 bases lay between the germline ends. The CDR3 is 15 residues long. The CDR3 region has the DNA TGTGCCAGCTCACCGTCGGTCGGAGGCACAGATACGCAGTATTTT. Translation: CASSPSVGGTDTQYF.

This clone was observed a few times. This chain connects TRBV6-1 to TRBJ1-1, with no clear D. This CDR3 comprises 13 residues. The V gene lost 8 bases and the J gene lost 5 bases, with 15 bases spanning the gap. Germline assignment: CDR1 MNHNS and CDR2 SASEGT. Here the CDR3 reads CASGIKAGTEAFF. In DNA form, the CDR3 reads TGTGCCAGCGGGATCAAGGCGGGAACTGAAGCTTTCTTT.

In this sample, this clone turned up a few times. The chain links TRBV29-1 to TRBJ1-1; maybe TRBD1 (6 bases). Germline-derived CDR1 and CDR2 are SQVTM and ANQGSEA. Trimming stripped 6 bases from V and 0 bases from J, with 20 bases between. The CDR3 totals 16 residues. The CDR3 nucleotides read TGCAGCGTCCCCAAAAGGTCGTCAGGGGTGAACACTGAAGCTTTCTTT. Amino acid sequence: CSVPKRSSGVNTEAFF.

As concerns this clone: The junction departs from the called germline gene at one end, perhaps through a read error. CDR3 sequence reads: CASSQSGTDNEQFF. CDR3 nucleotides: TGTGCTAGCAGCCAGTCCGGGACGGACAATGAGCAGTTCTTC. The chain joins TRBV7-7 to TRBJ2-1; D possibly uses TRBD1 or TRBD2 (5 bases each). Germline-derived CDR1 and CDR2 are SSHAT and FNYEAQ (reference sequence). The CDR3 length is 14 residues.

The chain carries TRBV10-3 and TRBJ2-1; D is ambiguous. V was trimmed by 10 bases and J by 0 bases, leaving 10 bases between them. From germline, CDR1 is ENHRY and CDR2 SYGVKD. CDR3 length equals 13 residues. The CDR3 coding sequence is TGTGCCACCCGTGGGTCCTCCTACAATGAGCAGTTCTTC. Residues: CATRGSSYNEQFF.

This clone has ten or more counts. The CDR3 is CSVKTGGGEQFF. CDR3 coding DNA: TGCAGCGTTAAGACAGGGGGTGGTGAGCAGTTCTTC. V and J are TRBV29-1 and TRBJ2-1, with 9 bases matching TRBD1. Trimming cost V 5 bases and J 9 bases; bases outside gene matches: 5. This CDR3 has 12 amino acids. Germline loops: CDR1 SQVTM, CDR2 ANQGSEA.

As concerns this clone: One junction end disagrees with the germline gene, perhaps due to a read error. The sample holds other DNA sequences that translate to the same CDR3. The CDR3 loop reads CASSLAGTGYEQYF. The CDR3, as DNA: TGTGCCAGCAGCCTAGCGGGAACCGGCTACGAGCAGTACTTC. V usage is TRBV7-2 and J usage is TRBJ2-7; TRBD2 matches at 9 bases. The CDR3 spans 14 residues. CDR1 and CDR2 (germline): SGHTA, FQGNSA.

The rearrangement joins TRBV23-1 to TRBJ2-3; D is uncertain. TRBV23-1 has ORF status, its function being uncertain. The V gene lost 0 bases and the J gene lost 1 base, with 14 bases spanning the gap. CDR3 size: 17 residues. The CDR3 spells CASSQSVRVGGTDTQYF. CDR3 nucleotide sequence: TGCGCCAGCAGTCAATCAGTCCGGGTCGGAGGCACAGATACGCAGTATTTT.

The V call is TRBV7-9, the J call TRBJ1-4; D possibly corresponds to TRBD1 (5 bases). V was clipped by 5 bases and J by 5 bases, with 12 bases between them. From germline, CDR1 is SEHNR and CDR2 FQNEAQ (reference sequence). The CDR3 runs to 14 residues. The CDR3 is CASSHRGLNEKLFF. The CDR3 coding sequence is TGTGCCAGCAGCCACCGGGGCCTAAATGAAAAACTGTTTTTT.

The genes are TRBV29-1 and TRBJ2-3; either TRBD1 or TRBD2 may supply D (5 bases each). Germline CDR1 is SQVTM and CDR2 is ANQGSEA. Trimming took 7 bases from V and 2 from J, leaving 16 bases between them. There are 14 residues in the CDR3. Here the CDR3 reads CSARTAGATDTQYF. In nucleotides, the CDR3 is TGCAGCGCACGCACCGCCGGGGCCACAGATACGCAGTATTTT.

This clone was picked up a small number of times. This rearrangement joins TRBV11-2 to TRBJ2-3, with 8 positions matching TRBD2. The CDR3 has 18 amino acids. Germline loops: CDR1 SGHAT, CDR2 FQNNGV. J gave up 1 base and V 8 bases, and 17 bases lay outside the gene matches. The DNA for the CDR3 is TGTGCCAGCTTCCCCGGTCGTGGCGGGGGGCGTCGCACAGATACGCAGTATTTT. This codes for CASFPGRGGGRRTDTQYF.

This chain links TRBV15 with TRBJ1-2, with 8 bases that match TRBD1. Germline CDR1 reads LNHNV; CDR2 reads YYDKDF (reference sequence). The V segment lost 3 bases and the J segment 5 bases; nucleotides outside the gene matches: 2. The CDR3 is made up of 13 amino acids. CDR3 protein: CATSRGQEYGYTF. The CDR3 DNA reads TGTGCCACCAGCAGGGGACAGGAGTATGGCTACACCTTC. Variable domain in full (rest from reference TRBV15 and TRBJ1-2): DAMVIQNPRYQVTQFGKPVTLSCSQTLNHNVMYWYQQKSSQAPKLLFHYYDKDFNNEADTPDNFQSRRPNTSFCFLDIRSPGLGDTAMYLCATSRGQEYGYTFGSGTRLTVV.

CDR3 amino acids: CASRKLAGGSYEQYV. The CDR3 region has the DNA TGCGCCAGCAGAAAACTAGCGGGGGGGTCCTACGAGCAGTACGTC. The chain joins TRBV10-2 to TRBJ2-7; 13 nucleotides match TRBD2. CDR3 length equals 15 residues. From germline, CDR1 is WSHSY and CDR2 SAAADI. V gave up 6 bases and J gave up 1 base; unmatched junction bases: 3.

Only a few counts were recorded for this clone. This chain uses TRBV2 with TRBJ2-3, with 8 bases aligning to TRBD2. The V segment lost 6 bases and the J segment 2 bases; nucleotides outside the gene matches: 7. The CDR3 sequence is 15 residues long. Germline V gives CDR1 SNHLY, CDR2 FYNNEI. The CDR3 sequence: CASRTTAGDTDTQYF. DNA of the CDR3: TGTGCCAGCAGGACGACAGCGGGAGACACAGATACGCAGTATTTT. Full variable domain (missing parts from reference TRBV2 and TRBJ2-3): EPEVTQTPSHQVTQMGQEVILRCVPISNHLYFYWYRQILGQKVEFLVSFYNNEISEKSEIFDDQFSVERPDGSNFTLKIRSTKLEDSAMYFCASRTTAGDTDTQYFGPGTRLTVL.

This clone turned up a few times. This chain uses TRBV2 with TRBJ1-6; 10 nucleotides align to TRBD1. This CDR3 comprises 15 residues. The trim removed 6 bases at V and 6 bases at J, leaving 5 bases unmatched. CDR1 and CDR2 (germline): SNHLY, FYNNEI. The CDR3 sequence: CASSDRDRGNSPLHF. The CDR3 nucleotides are TGTGCCAGCAGCGACCGGGACAGGGGTAATTCACCCCTCCACTTT.

The chain uses TRBV7-2 and TRBJ1-1; D not resolved. This CDR3 is 15 amino acids long. Germline values: CDR1 SGHTA, CDR2 FQGNSA. Trimming cost V 6 bases and J 4 bases, with 18 bases left between them. CDR3 sequence: CASSRTQSRSTEAFF. The CDR3 DNA is TGTGCCAGCAGTCGGACCCAGAGCCGTAGCACTGAAGCTTTCTTT.